Below are 16 T cell receptor beta chains sequenced from a single sample in a study of early T cells in non-severe SARS-CoV-2 infection. TCRdb redid the calling of the 5' RACE reads with MiXCR, one entry per CDR3 protein. The top ten clones hold 4% to 5% of a sample with around 63,000 distinct CDR3 sequences, 10% to 15% of them seen once. The sequencing sample was made of whole blood. The receptors were sampled from an adult who was a healthcare worker with PCR-confirmed SARS-CoV-2 infection or an uninfected control (not recorded which).

To note about this clonotype: Possible read error: a much larger clone is one base away. CDR3 residues: CASSPHRVPFEQYF. DNA for the CDR3: TGTGCCAGCAGTCCACACAGGGTACCCTTCGAGCAGTACTTC. V gene TRBV6-5 combines with J gene TRBJ2-7; tentatively, D is TRBD1 (6 bases). The germline V and J ends were trimmed by 5 bases and 6 bases, with 17 bases remaining between them. CDR3 length: 14 residues. CDR1 is MNHEY and CDR2 is SVGAGI in the germline V gene.

The rearrangement joins TRBV7-3 to TRBJ2-3, with 8 positions matching TRBD2. V shed 5 bases and J 7 bases; nucleotides not matched to a gene: 8. This CDR3 is built from 14 residues. The V gene's germline CDR1 is SGHTA and CDR2 FQGTGA. The DNA of the CDR3 is TGTGCCAGCAGCCCGGATGGGACTAGGTATACGCAGTATTTT. It is translated as CASSPDGTRYTQYF.

This clonotype has a count of ten or more. The chain joins TRBV7-2 to TRBJ1-6; no firm D call. The CDR3 is 17 amino acids. Trimming took 4 bases from V and 0 from J, leaving 13 bases between them. Per the germline V gene, CDR1 is SGHTA and CDR2 is FQGNSA. In nucleotides, the CDR3 is TGTGCCAGCAGCTCCGGACTGATGAGCTCCTATAATTCACCCCTCCACTTT. It is translated as CASSSGLMSSYNSPLHF.

The sample holds many counts of this clonotype. This sequence joins TRBV4-3 and TRBJ2-3; no definite D call. V lost 0 bases, J lost 0 bases, and 13 bases lay in between. Germline V CDR1 and CDR2: LGHNA, YSLEER. The CDR3 is 17 amino acids. CDR3 protein: CASSQDRWQISTDTQYF. CDR3 nucleotides: TGCGCCAGCAGCCAAGATCGGTGGCAGATTAGCACAGATACGCAGTATTTT.

V and J are TRBV9 and TRBJ2-6; D is uncertain. Germline values: CDR1 SGDLS, CDR2 YYNGEE. The CDR3 spans 16 residues. Trimming took 1 base from V and 1 from J, leaving 9 bases between them. This CDR3 is CASSVHVRSGANVLTF. The CDR3 DNA is TGTGCCAGCAGCGTACACGTCCGATCTGGGGCCAACGTCCTGACTTTC.

This clonotype was seen repeatedly, ten times or more. The chain has TRBV12-3 or TRBV12-4 and TRBJ2-3, with D perhaps assigned TRBD1 or TRBD2 (5 bases each). V lost 2 bases to trimming and J lost 5 bases, with 20 bases between them. The length of the CDR3 is 17 residues. The CDR3: CASSLIDGAAYGDTQYF. The CDR3, as DNA: TGTGCCAGCAGTTTAATCGACGGGGCCGCTTATGGAGATACGCAGTATTTT.

A few counts support this clonotype. V usage is TRBV12-3 or TRBV12-4 and J usage is TRBJ2-3, with D possibly TRBD2 on 6 matching bases. The CDR3 is 12 amino acids. With 6 bases removed from V and 3 bases from J, the gap between germline ends came to 7 bases. The CDR3 nucleotides read TGTGCCAGCAGGACTAGAACAGATACGCAGTATTTT. Residues: CASRTRTDTQYF.

As to this clonotype: A much larger clonotype is one base distant, so this may be a read error. J is TRBJ2-2 and V is TRBV7-9; D is uncertain. The CDR3 spans 13 residues. CDR1 SEHNR and CDR2 FQNEAQ come from the germline V gene (reference sequence). CDR3 residues: CVSSSGGTGELFF. Here the CDR3 DNA reads TGTGTCAGCAGCTCGGGTGGAACCGGGGAGCTGTTTTTT. Complete variable domain (other parts from reference TRBV7-9 and TRBJ2-2): DTGVSQNPRHKITKRGQNVTFRCDPISEHNRLYWYRQTLGQGPEFLTYFQNEAQLEKSRLLSDRFSAERPKGSFSTLEIQRTEQGDSAMYLCVSSSGGTGELFFGEGSRLTVL.

This clonotype was observed many times. The chain couples TRBV29-1 to TRBJ1-1, with unresolved D. The CDR3 consists of 12 residues. The V and J ends lost 2 bases and 2 bases respectively, with 6 bases between them. Germline CDR1 and CDR2: SQVTM and ANQGSEA. The CDR3 region is CSVERVNTEAFF. CDR3 nucleotides: TGCAGCGTTGAAAGAGTTAACACTGAAGCTTTCTTT.

In this sample, this clonotype turned up many times. The junction and the germline gene differ at one end; a read error may be behind it. The chain employs TRBV3-1 and TRBJ2-3; 14 bases are a match to TRBD2. CDR3 length equals 16 residues. Per germline, CDR1 LGHDT and CDR2 YNNKEL (reference sequence). In nucleotides, the CDR3 is TGTGCCAGCACCCTCGGACTAGCGGGGGGCACGGATACGCAGTATTTT. Amino acid sequence: CASTLGLAGGTDTQYF.

V is TRBV25-1 and J is TRBJ2-2, with unresolved D. There are 13 residues in the CDR3. With 2 bases removed from V and 7 bases from J, the gap between germline ends came to 8 bases. In germline, CDR1 is MGHDK, CDR2 SYGVNS. The CDR3 loop is CASSERIGGELFF. In DNA form, the CDR3 reads TGTGCCAGCAGTGAACGGATTGGCGGGGAGCTGTTTTTT.

This clonotype was seen at least ten times. Here the CDR3 reads CSASLTSIQETQYF. CDR3 in DNA: TGCAGTGCTAGCCTGACTAGCATCCAAGAGACCCAGTACTTC. The chain has TRBV20-1 and TRBJ2-5; 7 bases are a match to TRBD2. V lost 3 bases, J lost 1 base, and 5 bases stayed unmatched. The CDR3 contains 14 residues. The V gene's germline CDR1 is DFQATT and CDR2 SNEGSKA (reference sequence).

The table lists this clonotype with a few counts. This chain links TRBV5-4 with TRBJ2-7; TRBD1 matches at 9 bases. Trimming removed 3 bases from V and 3 bases from J; junction bases left unmatched: 10. Germline-derived CDR1 and CDR2 are SGHNT and YYREEE (reference sequence). The CDR3 consists of 16 residues. CDR3 in amino acids: CASSYTGTGRNYEQYF. In DNA, the CDR3 is TGTGCCAGCAGCTACACCGGGACAGGGAGAAACTACGAGCAGTACTTC.

The V call is TRBV3-1, the J call TRBJ1-2; D gene uncertain. CDR3 length: 15 residues. V lost 1 base and J 2 bases, leaving 11 bases between the germline ends. Germline CDR1 and CDR2: LGHDT and YNNKEL (reference sequence). The CDR3 sequence is CASSQVRGGNYGYTF. The CDR3 nucleotides read TGTGCCAGCAGCCAAGTCCGGGGAGGGAACTATGGCTACACCTTC.

This clonotype was seen ten or more times. The chain combines TRBV29-1 with TRBJ1-1; perhaps TRBD1 as D (5 bases). This CDR3 comprises 13 residues. Looked up from germline, CDR1 is SQVTM and CDR2 is ANQGSEA. The V and J ends lost 7 bases and 2 bases respectively, with 14 bases between them. This CDR3 reads CSGTRQFNTEAFF. The CDR3 bases are TGCAGCGGGACCAGACAGTTCAACACTGAAGCTTTCTTT.

This rearrangement joins TRBV28 to TRBJ2-1; perhaps TRBD1 as D (5 bases). CDR3 length: 15 amino acids. CDR1 MDHEN and CDR2 SYDVKM come from the germline V gene. V lost 6 bases, J lost 0 bases, and 12 bases lay in between. The CDR3 region has the DNA TGTGCCAGCAGGTTGGACACCTCCTCCTACAATGAGCAGTTCTTC. This codes for CASRLDTSSYNEQFF. The full variable domain, completed using reference TRBV28 and TRBJ2-1, is DVKVTQSSRYLVKRTGEKVFLECVQDMDHENMFWYRQDPGLGLRLIYFSYDVKMKEKGDIPEGYSVSREKKERFSLILESASTNQTSMYLCASRLDTSSYNEQFFGPGTRLTVL.